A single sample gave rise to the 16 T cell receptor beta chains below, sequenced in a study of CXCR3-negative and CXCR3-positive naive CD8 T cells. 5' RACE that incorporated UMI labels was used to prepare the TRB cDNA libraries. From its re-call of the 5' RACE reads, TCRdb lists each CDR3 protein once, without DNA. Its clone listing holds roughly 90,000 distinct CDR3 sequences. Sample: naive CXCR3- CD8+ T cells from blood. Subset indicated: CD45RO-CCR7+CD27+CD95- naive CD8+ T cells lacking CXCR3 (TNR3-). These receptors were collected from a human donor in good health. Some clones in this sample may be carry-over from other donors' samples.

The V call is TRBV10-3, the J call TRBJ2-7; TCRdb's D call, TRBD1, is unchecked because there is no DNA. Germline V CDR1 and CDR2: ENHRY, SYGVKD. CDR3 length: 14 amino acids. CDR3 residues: CAISDWDRGYEQYF.

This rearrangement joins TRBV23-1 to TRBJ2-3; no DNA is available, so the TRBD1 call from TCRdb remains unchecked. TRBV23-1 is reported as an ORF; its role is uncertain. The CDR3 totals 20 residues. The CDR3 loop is CASSQWFIPPGGRGTDTQYF.

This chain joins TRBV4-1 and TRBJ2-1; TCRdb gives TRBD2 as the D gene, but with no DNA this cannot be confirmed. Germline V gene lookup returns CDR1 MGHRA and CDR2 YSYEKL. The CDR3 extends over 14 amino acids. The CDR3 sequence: CASSQTSGSYEQFF.

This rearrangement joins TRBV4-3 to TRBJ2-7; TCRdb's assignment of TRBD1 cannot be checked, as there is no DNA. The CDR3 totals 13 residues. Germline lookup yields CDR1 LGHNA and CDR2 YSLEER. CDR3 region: CASSQTGRTEQYF.

CDR3: CSVEGLAFTVGSEAFF. This rearrangement joins TRBV29-1 to TRBJ1-1. The CDR3 runs to 16 residues. Germline lookup yields CDR1 SQVTM and CDR2 ANQGSEA.

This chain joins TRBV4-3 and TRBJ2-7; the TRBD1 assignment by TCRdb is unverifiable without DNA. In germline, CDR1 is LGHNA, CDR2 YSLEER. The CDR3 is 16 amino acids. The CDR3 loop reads CASSQDRDRGSYEQYF.

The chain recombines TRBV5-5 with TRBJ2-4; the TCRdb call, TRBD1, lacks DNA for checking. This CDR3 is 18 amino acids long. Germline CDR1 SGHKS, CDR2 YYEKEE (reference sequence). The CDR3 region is CASSPNHRVGEPKNIQYF. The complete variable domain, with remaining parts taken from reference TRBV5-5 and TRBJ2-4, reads DAGVTQSPTHLIKTRGQQVTLRCSPISGHKSVSWYQQVLGQGPQFIFQYYEKEERGRGNFPDRFSARQFPNYSSELNVNALLLGDSALYLCASSPNHRVGEPKNIQYFGAGTRLSVL.

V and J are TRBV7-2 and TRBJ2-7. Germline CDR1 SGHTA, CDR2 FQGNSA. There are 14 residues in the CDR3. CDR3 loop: CASSLVTDSYEQYF.

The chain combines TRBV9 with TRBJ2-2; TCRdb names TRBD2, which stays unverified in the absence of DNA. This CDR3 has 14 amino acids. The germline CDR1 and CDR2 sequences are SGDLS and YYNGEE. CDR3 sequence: CASSPSGLHEELFF. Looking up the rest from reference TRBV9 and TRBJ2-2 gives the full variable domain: DSGVTQTPKHLITATGQRVTLRCSPRSGDLSVYWYQQSLDQGLQFLIQYYNGEERAKGNILERFSAQQFPDLHSELNLSSLELGDSALYFCASSPSGLHEELFFGEGSRLTVL.

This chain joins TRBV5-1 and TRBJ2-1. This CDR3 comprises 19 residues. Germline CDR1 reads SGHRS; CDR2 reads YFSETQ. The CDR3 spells CASSLLEVLLSSSYNEQFF.

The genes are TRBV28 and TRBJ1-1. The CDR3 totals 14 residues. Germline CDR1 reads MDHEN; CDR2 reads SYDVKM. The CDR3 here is CASRAGAQSTEAFF.

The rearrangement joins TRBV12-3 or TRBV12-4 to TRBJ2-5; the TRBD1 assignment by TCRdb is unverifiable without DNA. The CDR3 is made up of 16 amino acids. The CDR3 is CASSFGVRAPEETQYF.

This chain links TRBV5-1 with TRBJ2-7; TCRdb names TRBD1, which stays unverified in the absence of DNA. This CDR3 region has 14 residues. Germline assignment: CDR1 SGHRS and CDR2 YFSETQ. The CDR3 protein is CASSSGQGSNEQYF.

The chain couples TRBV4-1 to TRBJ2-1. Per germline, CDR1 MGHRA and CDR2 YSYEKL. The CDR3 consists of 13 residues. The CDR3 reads CASSQILTNEQFF.

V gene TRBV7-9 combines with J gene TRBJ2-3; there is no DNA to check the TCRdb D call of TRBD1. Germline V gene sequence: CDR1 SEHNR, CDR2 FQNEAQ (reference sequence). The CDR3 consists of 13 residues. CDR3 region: CASRSGTADTQYF.

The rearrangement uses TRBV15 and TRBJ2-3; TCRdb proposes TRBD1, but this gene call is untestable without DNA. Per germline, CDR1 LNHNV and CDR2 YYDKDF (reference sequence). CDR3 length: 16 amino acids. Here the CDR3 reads CATSRDRRGFTDTQYF.